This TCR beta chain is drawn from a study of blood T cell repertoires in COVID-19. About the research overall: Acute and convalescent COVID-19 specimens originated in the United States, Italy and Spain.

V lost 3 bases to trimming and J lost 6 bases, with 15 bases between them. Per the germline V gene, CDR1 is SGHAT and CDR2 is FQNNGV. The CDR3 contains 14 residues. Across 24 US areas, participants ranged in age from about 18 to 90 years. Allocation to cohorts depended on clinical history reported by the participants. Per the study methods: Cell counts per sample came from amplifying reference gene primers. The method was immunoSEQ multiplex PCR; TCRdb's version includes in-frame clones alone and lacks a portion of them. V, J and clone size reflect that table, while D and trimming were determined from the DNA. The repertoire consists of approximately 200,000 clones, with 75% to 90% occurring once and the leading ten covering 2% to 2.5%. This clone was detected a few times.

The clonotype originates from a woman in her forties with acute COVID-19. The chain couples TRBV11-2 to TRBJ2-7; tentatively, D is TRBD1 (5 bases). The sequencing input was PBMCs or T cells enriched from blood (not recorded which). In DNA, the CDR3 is TGTGCCAGCAGCTTGCAAGGGGTAGTCGGCGAGCAGTACTTC. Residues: CASSLQGVVGEQYF. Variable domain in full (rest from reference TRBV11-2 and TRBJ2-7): EAGVAQSPRYKIIEKRQSVAFWCNPISGHATLYWYQQILGQGPKLLIQFQNNGVVDDSQLPKDRFSAERLKGVDSTLKIQPAKLEDSAVYLCASSLQGVVGEQYFGPGTRLTVT.